The clone carrying this T cell receptor (beta chain) was seen once. Its matching antigen is unknown. This sample is drawn from a study of PD-1 blockade in classical Hodgkin lymphoma. Whole-study results and caveats: At C4D1, TCR diversity had climbed significantly for CD4+ cells, though not for CD8+ cells. Those achieving complete response showed baseline diversity like newly diagnosed patients.

This table comes from immunoSEQ multiplex PCR, and its TCRdb copy is limited to in-frame clones, with some not included. The profile shows over 9,000 clones, about 85% of them singletons. Time point reported: cycle 4 day 1 (C4D1), after five to seven weeks of nivolumab. No patient escaped relapse after autologous stem cell transplantation, and brentuximab vedotin exposure varied. Negative selection with magnets was how CD8+ T cells were isolated from the thawed PBMCs. CDR1 and CDR2 from the germline V gene are SQVTM and ANQGSEA. The V segment lost 7 bases and the J segment 5 bases; nucleotides outside the gene matches: 12. There are 15 residues in the CDR3.

The material sequenced was CD8+ T cells from blood, taken before the fourth cycle of nivolumab. This TCR was recovered from a human donor with classical Hodgkin lymphoma. The donor label of this sample is uncertain. J is TRBJ2-2 and V is TRBV29-1; TRBD2 matches 8 bases. This chain's CDR3 is CSARGGTSPTGELFF. CDR3 bases: TGCAGCGCCCGAGGCGGGACTAGTCCTACCGGGGAGCTGTTTTTT.